These 19 T cell receptor beta chains originate from one sample sequenced in a study of blood T cell repertoires in COVID-19. This table comes from immunoSEQ multiplex PCR, and its TCRdb copy is limited to in-frame clones, with some not included. The profile shows fewer than 300,000 clones, about nine tenths of them singletons. The sequenced material came from PBMCs or T cells enriched from blood (not recorded which). Receptor source: a woman in her 40s with acute COVID-19.

The rearrangement joins TRBV23-1 to TRBJ2-1; no clear D gene. TRBV23-1 is treated as an ORF (open reading frame) with a function not yet certain. With 10 bases removed from V and 8 bases from J, the gap between germline ends came to 18 bases. The CDR3 loop spans 13 amino acids. The CDR3 bases are TGCGCCACCCCTCGCGCGTTTCCGGATGAGCAGTTCTTC. This encodes CATPRAFPDEQFF.

The J gene is TRBJ1-1, the V gene TRBV7-9; D perhaps matches TRBD1 (6 bases). The CDR3 runs to 11 residues. Germline values: CDR1 SEHNR, CDR2 FQNEAQ (reference sequence). Trimming pared 7 bases from V and 8 bases from J, leaving 11 bases between. The CDR3 spells CASISGVEAFF. Here the CDR3 DNA reads TGTGCCAGCATTTCAGGGGTCGAAGCTTTCTTT. The variable domain in full, with the rest retrieved from reference TRBV7-9 and TRBJ1-1, is DTGVSQNPRHKITKRGQNVTFRCDPISEHNRLYWYRQTLGQGPEFLTYFQNEAQLEKSRLLSDRFSAERPKGSFSTLEIQRTEQGDSAMYLCASISGVEAFFGQGTRLTVV.

The V and J genes are TRBV5-6 and TRBJ1-5; 7 bases are a match to TRBD1. The CDR3 totals 16 residues. Per germline, CDR1 SGHDT and CDR2 YYEEEE. Trimming took 4 bases from V and 6 from J; bases not matched to a gene: 13. CDR3 coding DNA: TGTGCCAGCAGCCTTTGGACAGGCGGCGAACGTCAGCCCCAGCATTTT. Its protein product is CASSLWTGGERQPQHF. Together with reference TRBV5-6 and TRBJ1-5, the CDR3 gives the full variable domain: DAGVTQSPTHLIKTRGQQVTLRCSPKSGHDTVSWYQQALGQGPQFIFQYYEEEERQRGNFPDRFSGHQFPNYSSELNVNALLLGDSALYLCASSLWTGGERQPQHFGDGTRLSIL.

The chain employs TRBV6-5 and TRBJ2-3, with D possibly matching TRBD2 (7 bases). The V gene's germline CDR1 is MNHEY and CDR2 SVGAGI. CDR3 length: 16 amino acids. V shed 1 base and J shed 4 bases, with 15 bases lying between them. In nucleotides, the CDR3 is TGTGCCAGCAGTTACTTCCGGGGGGCCGGTGCAGATACGCAGTATTTT. Translation: CASSYFRGAGADTQYF.

The sample holds a few counts of this clone. In nucleotides, the CDR3 is TGTGCCAGCAGAAAGACAGGGATTTTGACTACAGATACGCAGTATTTT. This encodes CASRKTGILTTDTQYF. This rearrangement joins TRBV2 to TRBJ2-3, with TRBD1 identical over 7 bases. The CDR3 length is 16 residues. The junction had 12 bases not matched to a gene; V was cut back by 6 bases and J by 3 bases. Germline V gene data show CDR1 as SNHLY and CDR2 as FYNNEI.

The V call is TRBV18, the J call TRBJ2-7; weak D call: TRBD2 (5 bases). The V and J ends lost 3 bases and 3 bases respectively, with 12 bases between them. The CDR3 loop spans 14 amino acids. Per the germline V gene, CDR1 is KGHSH and CDR2 is LQKENI. The CDR3 region is CASSPERLNYEQYF. DNA of the CDR3: TGTGCCAGCTCACCGGAAAGACTAAACTACGAGCAGTACTTC.

Details on this clone: Other nucleotide sequences from this sample produce the same CDR3. The genes are TRBV18 and TRBJ2-2, with a weak D call TRBD2 (5 bases). The CDR3 has 14 amino acids. Trimming stripped 9 bases from V and 0 bases from J, with 11 bases between. Germline loops: CDR1 KGHSH, CDR2 LQKENI. In DNA, the CDR3 is TGTGCCAGTTCAAAGGAGGCGAACACCGGGGAGCTGTTTTTT. It encodes CASSKEANTGELFF.

V gene TRBV9 combines with J gene TRBJ2-3; D possibly corresponds to TRBD2 (5 bases). Germline values: CDR1 SGDLS, CDR2 YYNGEE. The ends were cut back, 3 bases at V and 4 bases at J, with 15 bases in the middle. The CDR3 contains 15 residues. The CDR3 loop reads CASSGTFFSADTQYF. CDR3 DNA: TGTGCCAGCAGCGGGACTTTTTTTTCCGCAGATACGCAGTATTTT. Full variable domain (outside the CDR3, taken from reference TRBV9 and TRBJ2-3): DSGVTQTPKHLITATGQRVTLRCSPRSGDLSVYWYQQSLDQGLQFLIQYYNGEERAKGNILERFSAQQFPDLHSELNLSSLELGDSALYFCASSGTFFSADTQYFGPGTRLTVL.

The chain recombines TRBV27 with TRBJ2-1, with 8 bases that match TRBD2. Germline V gives CDR1 MNHEY, CDR2 SMNVEV (reference sequence). The V and J ends lost 7 bases and 9 bases, in that order; junction bases with no gene match: 11. The CDR3 spans 14 residues. The chain's CDR3 is CASIPGGVFGEQFF. The CDR3 region has the DNA TGTGCCAGCATCCCGGGGGGGGTATTCGGTGAGCAGTTCTTC.

J is TRBJ2-2 and V is TRBV16; 7 nucleotides match TRBD1. This CDR3 has 16 amino acids. The junction had 9 bases not matched to a gene; V was cut back by 7 bases and J by 1 base. In germline, CDR1 is KGHSY, CDR2 FQNENV. As DNA, the CDR3 is TGTGCCAGCACTGCCGAGACAGGGATGAACACCGGGGAGCTGTTTTTT. This codes for CASTAETGMNTGELFF.

The chain uses TRBV24-1 and TRBJ1-5; D is possibly TRBD1 (5 bases). The V and J ends lost 3 bases and 7 bases respectively, with 12 bases between them. The CDR3 is 14 residues long. Looked up from germline, CDR1 is KGHDR and CDR2 is SFDVKD. The CDR3: CATSDPDWGQPQHF. CDR3 sequence (DNA): TGTGCCACCAGTGATCCCGACTGGGGCCAGCCCCAGCATTTT.

J is TRBJ2-7 and V is TRBV10-3, with 8 bases aligning to TRBD2. Germline values: CDR1 ENHRY, CDR2 SYGVKD. The CDR3 spans 13 residues. Losses at the gene ends were 10 bases for V and 7 bases for J; bases not matched to a gene: 12. CDR3 sequence (DNA): TGTGCCAACTCCGGGAGCCCGGGGGGGGAGCAGTACTTC. Protein: CANSGSPGGEQYF.

V gene TRBV11-2 combines with J gene TRBJ2-7, with D possibly TRBD2 on 6 matching bases. Germline CDR1 reads SGHAT; CDR2 reads FQNNGV. V lost 1 base to trimming and J lost 3 bases, with 7 bases between them. The CDR3 has 13 amino acids. The CDR3 region is CASSLGGIYEQYV. In DNA form, the CDR3 reads TGTGCCAGCAGCTTAGGCGGGATCTACGAGCAGTACGTC.

The rearrangement joins TRBV7-9 to TRBJ2-7, with TRBD2 matching 8 bases. CDR1 and CDR2 from the germline V gene are SEHNR and FQNEAQ (reference sequence). V gave up 2 bases and J gave up 0 bases; unmatched junction bases: 6. There are 16 residues in the CDR3. As DNA, the CDR3 is TGTGCCAGCAGCTTAATCGGCGGGAGGACCTCCTACGAGCAGTACTTC. Translation gives CASSLIGGRTSYEQYF.

The J gene is TRBJ1-4, the V gene TRBV4-3; D unresolved. Germline CDR1 LGHNA, CDR2 YSLEER. V was shortened by 0 bases and J by 2 bases, with 13 bases between the two germline ends. The CDR3 consists of 17 residues. CDR3 in DNA: TGCGCCAGCAGCCAAGATCCGGTACCACCGACTAATGAAAAACTGTTTTTT. Its translation: CASSQDPVPPTNEKLFF.

This chain connects TRBV28 to TRBJ1-1; D unclear. The CDR3 runs 17 residues. V was trimmed by 0 bases and J by 0 bases, leaving 14 bases between them. CDR1 is MDHEN and CDR2 is SYDVKM in the germline V gene. The CDR3 reads CASSLWAESEVNTEAFF. In DNA, the CDR3 is TGTGCCAGCAGTTTATGGGCGGAATCGGAGGTGAACACTGAAGCTTTCTTT.

This clone was recorded a few times. This sequence joins TRBV27 and TRBJ2-1, with D perhaps matching TRBD1 (5 bases). CDR1 and CDR2 (germline): MNHEY, SMNVEV (reference sequence). The CDR3 extends over 14 amino acids. V was shortened by 5 bases and J by 9 bases, with 17 bases between the two germline ends. The CDR3: CASSARRQRGEQFF. CDR3 DNA: TGTGCCAGCAGTGCCCGTCGACAAAGGGGTGAGCAGTTCTTC.

The chain combines TRBV7-2 with TRBJ1-5; TRBD1 agrees at 7 bases. The CDR3 is 14 amino acids. Germline V gene sequence: CDR1 SGHTA, CDR2 FQGNSA. V trimming: 1 base; J trimming: 8 bases; junction bases outside the gene matches: 5. The CDR3 reads CASSLGTGGEPQHF. CDR3 bases: TGTGCCAGCAGCTTAGGGACAGGTGGCGAGCCCCAGCATTTT.

The chain has TRBV7-3 and TRBJ2-1; 9 bases agree with TRBD1. Germline V gene data show CDR1 as SGHTA and CDR2 as FQGTGA. The ends lost 5 bases at V and 4 bases at J; junction bases unmatched: 9. CDR3 length equals 16 residues. The DNA for the CDR3 is TGTGCCAGCAGCACTTTGGGTGGGACAGGGTACAATGAGCAGTTCTTC. Protein sequence: CASSTLGGTGYNEQFF.